This TCR beta chain was sequenced for a study of PD-L1 blockade in urothelial cancer. Overall study: Patients had been given 0 to 3 earlier chemotherapy regimens.

Clones were sequenced by immunoSEQ multiplex PCR, and TCRdb holds only the in-frame ones, with some missing. This sample has 50,000 or so clones, with around 72% found just once. The time point is: pretreatment peripheral blood. Trimming stripped 2 bases from V and 1 base from J, with 11 bases between. Per the germline V gene, CDR1 is SGHAT and CDR2 is FQDESV (reference sequence). The length of the CDR3 is 15 residues. Study-wide points: Durable benefit accompanied greater 3-week expansion of tumor-associated blood clones.

Details on this clone: Its target is not known.

The chain is built from TRBV11-1 and TRBJ1-1; D unresolved. This sample comprised PBMCs, obtained around atezolizumab (anti-PD-L1) treatment. This TCR derives from a man in his 70s with urothelial cancer. CDR3 sequence: CASSLFAGSNTEAFF. The CDR3 nucleotides are TGTGCCAGCAGCTTATTTGCGGGATCGAACACTGAAGCTTTCTTT.